These 21 T cell receptor beta chains came from one sample sequenced in a study of OX40 agonist ivuxolimab in advanced cancers. Sequencing was performed with immunoSEQ multiplex PCR; in TCRdb, only in-frame clones are kept and a portion is missing. This table has about 31,000 clones, approximately 86% appearing once. Sequenced material: CD4+ or CD8+ T cells sorted from blood, taken in a trial of the OX40 agonist ivuxolimab. Receptors originate from an adult with an advanced solid tumor such as melanoma, head and neck, liver or kidney cancer.

V is TRBV4-1 and J is TRBJ1-2; 8 bases align to TRBD1. This CDR3 is built from 13 residues. V shed 1 base and J 6 bases; nucleotides not matched to a gene: 1. The germline gives CDR1 MGHRA, CDR2 YSYEKL. The DNA for the CDR3 is TGCGCCAGCAGCCAAGTGACAGGGGATGGCTACACCTTC. Amino acids: CASSQVTGDGYTF.

The chain combines TRBV18 with TRBJ2-1; TRBD2 matches at 7 bases. The junction had 8 bases not matched to a gene; V was cut back by 1 base and J by 2 bases. The CDR3 consists of 17 residues. Germline loops: CDR1 KGHSH, CDR2 LQKENI. The DNA of the CDR3 is TGTGCCAGCTCACCACTCGGGGGGAGGGAGGCCTACAATGAGCAGTTCTTC. Translated, it gives CASSPLGGREAYNEQFF.

The chain has TRBV25-1 and TRBJ1-1, with a tentative D call TRBD1 (6 bases). Germline CDR1 MGHDK, CDR2 SYGVNS. The CDR3 covers 13 residues. The V end was cut by 9 bases, the J end by 4 bases, with 15 bases between. In DNA form, the CDR3 reads TGTGCCAGTTCTAAAGGGGGGGCCACTGAAGCTTTCTTT. It specifies CASSKGGATEAFF.

The chain joins TRBV11-2 to TRBJ1-2; D not certain. CDR1 SGHAT and CDR2 FQNNGV come from the germline V gene. V was shortened by 2 bases and J by 3 bases, with 7 bases between the two germline ends. The CDR3 sequence is 13 residues long. CDR3 sequence: CASSLLSDYGYTF. The CDR3, as DNA: TGTGCCAGCAGCTTACTTTCAGACTATGGCTACACCTTC.

This rearrangement joins TRBV6-1 to TRBJ2-7, with 7 bases matching TRBD2. J lost 2 bases, V lost 5 bases, and 3 bases had no gene match. Germline V gene data show CDR1 as MNHNS and CDR2 as SASEGT. CDR3 length equals 13 residues. CDR3 sequence (DNA): TGTGCCAGCAGTTGGGGGGGAACCTACGAGCAGTACTTC. Amino acid sequence: CASSWGGTYEQYF.

The chain uses TRBV15 and TRBJ1-1; TRBD1 matches 7 bases. The germline V gene has CDR1 LNHNV and CDR2 YYDKDF (reference sequence). The CDR3 runs 14 residues. Trimming at V came to 3 bases and at J to 8 bases, leaving 9 bases not matched to a gene. The chain's CDR3 is CATSSASGTVEAFF. As DNA, the CDR3 is TGTGCCACCAGCAGCGCCTCCGGGACAGTCGAAGCTTTCTTT.

The chain uses TRBV9 and TRBJ2-3, with 11 bases that match TRBD2. With 0 bases clipped from V and 1 base from J, the junction kept 1 base outside the gene matches. Germline V gene lookup returns CDR1 SGDLS and CDR2 YYNGEE. There are 16 residues in the CDR3. The CDR3 DNA follows: TGTGCCAGCAGCGTAGCGACTAGCGGGGGCACAGATACGCAGTATTTT. The encoded protein is CASSVATSGGTDTQYF. Looking up the rest from reference TRBV9 and TRBJ2-3 gives the full variable domain: DSGVTQTPKHLITATGQRVTLRCSPRSGDLSVYWYQQSLDQGLQFLIQYYNGEERAKGNILERFSAQQFPDLHSELNLSSLELGDSALYFCASSVATSGGTDTQYFGPGTRLTVL.

The genes are TRBV6-1 and TRBJ2-7, with 9 bases lining up with TRBD1. This CDR3 spans 15 amino acids. V shed 5 bases and J 4 bases; nucleotides not matched to a gene: 9. The germline V gene encodes CDR1 MNHNS and CDR2 SASEGT. CDR3 DNA: TGTGCCAGCAGTACCCGCGGGACAGGGTTTTACGAGCAGTACTTC. Its translation: CASSTRGTGFYEQYF.

V is TRBV6-1 and J is TRBJ1-6; possibly TRBD1 for D (5 bases). Trimming cost V 2 bases and J 17 bases, with 10 bases left between them. CDR1 and CDR2 from the germline V gene are MNHNS and SASEGT. The CDR3 has 11 residues. CDR3 residues: CASSERGFIHF. In DNA form, the CDR3 reads TGTGCCAGCAGTGAAAGGGGCTTTATCCACTTT.

This clone was seen a handful of times. The chain recombines TRBV5-1 with TRBJ1-1; D unresolved. This CDR3 region has 14 residues. Per the germline V gene, CDR1 is SGHRS and CDR2 is YFSETQ. V lost 2 bases to trimming and J lost 4 bases, with 12 bases between them. The chain's CDR3 is CASSLQIFGTEAFF. CDR3 nucleotides: TGCGCCAGCAGCTTACAGATTTTTGGCACTGAAGCTTTCTTT.

This chain joins TRBV19 and TRBJ2-7; 8 nucleotides match TRBD1. The germline CDR1 and CDR2 sequences are LNHDA and SQIVND (reference sequence). The J segment lost 5 bases and the V segment lost 9 bases, leaving 9 bases of the junction unmatched. This CDR3 has 13 amino acids. CDR3 DNA sequence: TGTGCCAGCGCCCGACAGGGGTCGAACGAGCAGTACTTC. Encoded protein: CASARQGSNEQYF.

V is TRBV9 and J is TRBJ2-7; TRBD1 might be the D (6 bases). CDR1 is SGDLS and CDR2 is YYNGEE in the germline V gene. The CDR3 is made up of 16 amino acids. V gave up 0 bases and J gave up 3 bases, with 16 bases separating them. Written as DNA, the CDR3 is TGTGCCAGCAGCGTAGGGTCGACAGGAGCTAGCTACGAGCAGTACTTC. Residues: CASSVGSTGASYEQYF.

This clone showed up just once. The gene calls are TRBV4-1 and TRBJ1-1; possibly TRBD1 for D (6 bases). The CDR3 loop spans 16 amino acids. Germline V gives CDR1 MGHRA, CDR2 YSYEKL. Trimming cost V 0 bases and J 5 bases, with 16 bases left between them. CDR3 DNA sequence: TGCGCCAGCAGCCAAGATCTAGGACAGTATAGTACTGAAGCTTTCTTT. This sequence encodes CASSQDLGQYSTEAFF.

The chain has TRBV28 and TRBJ2-1; D is undetermined. The germline V gene encodes CDR1 MDHEN and CDR2 SYDVKM. This CDR3 spans 12 amino acids. V lost 3 bases to trimming and J lost 5 bases, with 5 bases between them. The CDR3 sequence is CASSFSDNEQFF. Here the CDR3 DNA reads TGTGCCAGCAGTTTTTCAGACAATGAGCAGTTCTTC.

This chain uses TRBV7-9 with TRBJ2-7; D gene uncertain. The CDR3 loop spans 14 amino acids. V was shortened by 5 bases and J by 0 bases, with 11 bases between the two germline ends. Germline V gives CDR1 SEHNR, CDR2 FQNEAQ (reference sequence). Here the CDR3 DNA reads TGTGCCAGCAGCGGAGTAACGCACTCCTACGAGCAGTACTTC. It codes for CASSGVTHSYEQYF.

This clone was observed once. The rearrangement uses TRBV18 and TRBJ1-5; D gene uncertain. The CDR3 is made up of 14 amino acids. The germline V gene encodes CDR1 KGHSH and CDR2 LQKENI. Trimming pared 6 bases from V and 1 base from J, leaving 10 bases between. The CDR3 protein is CASSPAGSNQPQHF. For the CDR3, the DNA is TGTGCCAGCTCTCCTGCGGGCAGCAATCAGCCCCAGCATTTT.

The J gene is TRBJ1-4, the V gene TRBV27; 10 nucleotides line up with TRBD1. This CDR3 has 14 amino acids. The junction had 6 bases not matched to a gene; V was cut back by 7 bases and J by 7 bases. Germline V gene data show CDR1 as MNHEY and CDR2 as SMNVEV (reference sequence). CDR3 sequence: CASKTGTGVEKLFF. The DNA for the CDR3 is TGTGCCAGCAAAACCGGGACAGGGGTTGAAAAACTGTTTTTT.

This rearrangement joins TRBV5-1 to TRBJ2-1; no clear D. Per germline, CDR1 SGHRS and CDR2 YFSETQ. The CDR3 covers 16 residues. Between the trimmed V and J ends, which lost 0 bases and 0 bases, there was a span of 10 bases. CDR3 protein: CASSLAECCSYNEQFF. The CDR3 DNA reads TGCGCCAGCAGCTTGGCCGAGTGTTGCTCCTACAATGAGCAGTTCTTC.

For the CDR3, the DNA is TGCGCCAGCAGACCCGGGACTAGCGACACAGATACGCAGTATTTT. Its protein product is CASRPGTSDTDTQYF. The genes are TRBV4-3 and TRBJ2-3; 10 nucleotides match TRBD2. V shed 6 bases and J 2 bases; nucleotides not matched to a gene: 5. Germline values: CDR1 LGHNA, CDR2 YSLEER. CDR3 length: 15 residues.

The genes are TRBV4-1 and TRBJ1-2, with D perhaps matching TRBD1 (6 bases). Germline V CDR1 and CDR2: MGHRA, YSYEKL. The CDR3 length is 14 residues. V lost 4 bases and J lost 7, with 16 bases in between. The CDR3 bases are TGCGCCAGCAGCCCCACGGACAGAACCCTTGGCTACACCTTC. Its translation is CASSPTDRTLGYTF.

There are many counts of this clone. This sequence joins TRBV6-1 and TRBJ2-7; 11 bases align to TRBD1. Looked up from germline, CDR1 is MNHNS and CDR2 is SASEGT. The CDR3 totals 15 residues. Losses at the gene ends were 0 bases for V and 3 bases for J; bases not matched to a gene: 1. The CDR3 nucleotides are TGTGCCAGCAGTGAAGCCGGGACAGGGGGCTACGAGCAGTACTTC. Amino acid sequence: CASSEAGTGGYEQYF.